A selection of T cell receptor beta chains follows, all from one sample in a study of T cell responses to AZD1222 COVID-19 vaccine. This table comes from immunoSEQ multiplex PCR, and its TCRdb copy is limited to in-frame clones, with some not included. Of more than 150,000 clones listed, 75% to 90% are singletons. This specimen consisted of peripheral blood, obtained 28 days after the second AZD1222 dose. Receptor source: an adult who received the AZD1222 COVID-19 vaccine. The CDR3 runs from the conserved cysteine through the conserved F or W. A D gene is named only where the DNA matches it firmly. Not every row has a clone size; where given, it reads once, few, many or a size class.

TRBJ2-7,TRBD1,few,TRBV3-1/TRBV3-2,TGTGCCAGCAGCCAAGCGGGACAGGCCTACGAGCAGTACTTC,CASSQAGQAYEQYF
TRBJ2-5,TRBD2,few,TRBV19,TGTGCCAGCAAGGGACTAGCGGACTGGGAGACCCAGTACTTC,CASKGLADWETQYF
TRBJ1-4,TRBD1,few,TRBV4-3,TGCGCCAGCAGCCAAGATATTAACAGGGGAAATGAAAAACTGTTTTTT,CASSQDINRGNEKLFF
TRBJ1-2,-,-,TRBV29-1,TGCAGCGTGGGTCTCAAGGGGTCCTACACCTTC,CSVGLKGSYTF
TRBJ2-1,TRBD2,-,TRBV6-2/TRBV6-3,TGTGCCAGCAGTTACTCCGGCGGGAGGGCCAATGAGCAGTTCTTC,CASSYSGGRANEQFF
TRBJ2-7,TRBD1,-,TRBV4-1,TGCGCCAGCAGCCAAGGACAGGGACACTCCTACGAGCAGTACTTC,CASSQGQGHSYEQYF
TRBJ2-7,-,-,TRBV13,TGTGCCAGCAGTCATGGGACTTTCGGCTACGAGCAGTACTTC,CASSHGTFGYEQYF
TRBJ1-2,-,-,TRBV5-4,TGTGCCAGCAGTCCTGACCGCTATGGCTACACCTTC,CASSPDRYGYTF
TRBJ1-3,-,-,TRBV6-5,TGTGCCAGCAGTTACGCCCCATCTGGAAACACCATATATTTT,CASSYAPSGNTIYF
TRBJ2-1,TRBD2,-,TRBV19,TGTGCCAGTAAGGATGGGGCTAGCGGGAGCAATGAGCAGTTCTTC,CASKDGASGSNEQFF
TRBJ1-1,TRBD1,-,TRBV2,TGTGCCAGCAGTGAATGGGATCCGGGACAGGTGTCTGAAGCTTTCTTT,CASSEWDPGQVSEAFF
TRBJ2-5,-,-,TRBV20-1,TGCAGTGCCCGATCGCGAGAGACCCAGTACTTC,CSARSRETQYF
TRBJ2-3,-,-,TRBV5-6,TGTGCCAGCAGCTCCACAGATACGCAGTATTTT,CASSSTDTQYF
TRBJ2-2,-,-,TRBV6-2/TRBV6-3,TGTGCCAGCAGTTACCGGAGGGGCATAACAGCAGGGGAGCTGTTTTTT,CASSYRRGITAGELFF
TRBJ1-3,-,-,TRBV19,TGTGCCAGCATCACACTGGGGACAAAAGGAAACACCATATATTTT,CASITLGTKGNTIYF
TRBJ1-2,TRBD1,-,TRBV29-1,TGCAGCGTTGTGCTTCCGAGACAGGGGGCATCTGGCTACACCTTC,CSVVLPRQGASGYTF
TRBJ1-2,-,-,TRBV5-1,TGCGCCAGCAGCTTGGAACCGTCTAACTATGGCTACACCTTC,CASSLEPSNYGYTF
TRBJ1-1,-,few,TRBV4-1,TGCGCCAGCAGCCAAGGGTCCTGGTTGCAGGACTTGACTGAAGCTTTCTTT,CASSQGSWLQDLTEAFF
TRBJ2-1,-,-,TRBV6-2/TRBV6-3,TGTGCCAGCAGTTACTCTGAAGGGTTGAGTAGAGGGAATGAGCAGTTCTTC,CASSYSEGLSRGNEQFF
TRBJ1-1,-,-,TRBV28,TGTGCCAGCAGCTCAAGTTCGGGACGGCGAAGAGGTGAAGCTTTCTTT,CASSSSSGRRRGEAFF
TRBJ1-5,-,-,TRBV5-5,TGTGCCAGCAGCTTCAGATTTGAACGGGGTAGGAATCAGCCCCAGCATTTT,CASSFRFERGRNQPQHF
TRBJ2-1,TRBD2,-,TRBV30,TGTGCCTGGACTTCTAGCGGGAGGATTGAGCAGTTCTTC,CAWTSSGRIEQFF
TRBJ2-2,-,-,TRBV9,TGTGCCAGCAGCGTAGCTCCTACCGGGGAGCTGTTTTTT,CASSVAPTGELFF
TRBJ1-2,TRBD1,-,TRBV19,TGTGCCAGTAGTACTCGGGACAGGGTACTATATGGCTACACCTTC,CASSTRDRVLYGYTF
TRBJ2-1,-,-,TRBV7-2,TGTGCCAGCAGCCAAAGGGGGATTGAGCAGTTCTTC,CASSQRGIEQFF
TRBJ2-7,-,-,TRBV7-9,TGTGCCAGCAGCGTAACTAGGGGATCCTACGAGCAGTACTTC,CASSVTRGSYEQYF
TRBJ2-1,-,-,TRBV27,TGTGCCAGCAGTTCACAGTTCGGAAATGAGCAGTTCTTC,CASSSQFGNEQFF
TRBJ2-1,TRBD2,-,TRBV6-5,TGTGCCAGCGAGGGACTAGCGGGAAACGCTGAGCAGTTCTTC,CASEGLAGNAEQFF
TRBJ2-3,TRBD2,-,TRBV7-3,TGTGCCAGCAGCCCACATAGCGGGAGGAGCACAGATACGCAGTATTTT,CASSPHSGRSTDTQYF
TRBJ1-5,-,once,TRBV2,TGTGCCAGCAGTGAAGCTATAAGGGGTCAGCCCCAGCATTTT,CASSEAIRGQPQHF
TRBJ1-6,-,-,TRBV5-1,TGCGCCAGCAGCTCTTCAGGGGTCACCTATAATTCACCCCTCCACTTT,CASSSSGVTYNSPLHF
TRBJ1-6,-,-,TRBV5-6,TGTGCCAGCAGCTTGGGTGGGATGCGCTCCTATAATTCACCCCTCCACTTT,CASSLGGMRSYNSPLHF
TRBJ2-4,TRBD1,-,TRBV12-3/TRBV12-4,TGTGCCAGCAGTGGACAGGGGACAAACATTCAGTACTTC,CASSGQGTNIQYF
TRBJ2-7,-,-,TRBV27,TGTGCCAGCAGTTTAGGATGGCGGACCAACGAGCAGTACTTC,CASSLGWRTNEQYF
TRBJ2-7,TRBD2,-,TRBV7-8,TGTGCCAGCAGCTTAGGAGCGGGGAGCTCCTACGAGCAGTACTTC,CASSLGAGSSYEQYF
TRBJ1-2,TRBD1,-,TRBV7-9,TGTGCCAGCAGTAGCTCCGCAGGGGGTGGCTACACCTTC,CASSSSAGGGYTF
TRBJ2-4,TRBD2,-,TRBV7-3,TGTGCCAGCAGCTTAAGGGGTAGCGGGAGCGGAAACATTCAGTACTTC,CASSLRGSGSGNIQYF
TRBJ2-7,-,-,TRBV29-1,TGCAGCGTTGTGTTCGGGCGGGGAGGTGAGCAGTACTTC,CSVVFGRGGEQYF
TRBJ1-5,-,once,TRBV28,TGTGCCAGCACCCCCGGGTCCCCATGGGGTCAGCCCCAGCATTTT,CASTPGSPWGQPQHF
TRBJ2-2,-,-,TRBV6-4,TGTGCCAGCAGTACCCGGGGCGGCACCGGGGAGCTGTTTTTT,CASSTRGGTGELFF
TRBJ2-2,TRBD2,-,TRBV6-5,TGTGCCAGCAGAATAGCGGGAGGGCCGAGCGGGGAGCTGTTTTTT,CASRIAGGPSGELFF
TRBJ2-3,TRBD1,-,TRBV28,TGTGCCAGCAGTCCGCCGGGACAGGGCTCCATTACGCAGTATTTT,CASSPPGQGSITQYF
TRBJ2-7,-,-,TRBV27,TGTGCCAGCAGTCCCTCGTTCTACGAGCAGTACTTC,CASSPSFYEQYF
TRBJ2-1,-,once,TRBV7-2,TGTGCCAGCAGCTTAGTTAGACAAAACAATGAGCAGTTCTTC,CASSLVRQNNEQFF
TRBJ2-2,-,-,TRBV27,TGTGCCAGCAGTTTTCGAGGCGGGGAGCTGTTTTTT,CASSFRGGELFF
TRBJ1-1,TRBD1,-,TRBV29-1,TGCAGCGTTGAACCCTACTATCCTTCTGACAGGGGTACCACTGAAGCTTTCTTT,CSVEPYYPSDRGTTEAFF
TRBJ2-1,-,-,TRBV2,TGTGCCAGCAGTATACAGGGCTACAATGAGCAGTTCTTC,CASSIQGYNEQFF
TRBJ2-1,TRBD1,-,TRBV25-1,TGTGCCAGCAGTGAAAGGGACAGGGGTGTCTTGAATGAGCAGTTCTTC,CASSERDRGVLNEQFF
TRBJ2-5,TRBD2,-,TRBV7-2,TGTGCCAGCAGCTCCGGACTAGCGGGAGGGCAAGAGACCCAGTACTTC,CASSSGLAGGQETQYF
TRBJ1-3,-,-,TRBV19,TGTGCCAGCGATATGGGAACAGGAAACACCATATATTTT,CASDMGTGNTIYF
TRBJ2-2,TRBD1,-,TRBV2,TGTGCCAGCAGTGCTACAGGGGGTTTGACCGGGGAGCTGTTTTTT,CASSATGGLTGELFF
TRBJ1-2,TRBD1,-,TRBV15,TGTGCCACCAGCAGGGACAGGGGACTCTATGGCTACACCTTC,CATSRDRGLYGYTF